Listed here are 3 T cell receptor beta chains from one sample, sequenced in a study of PD-1 blockade in classical Hodgkin lymphoma. Profiled with immunoSEQ multiplex PCR; TCRdb holds only in-frame clones, not every one. The sample includes 20,000 to 25,000 clones, around 80% of them seen just once. In every patient, relapse followed autologous stem cell transplantation, while exposure to brentuximab vedotin differed. Material: peripheral blood mononuclear cells (PBMCs), obtained before the second cycle of nivolumab. These receptor sequences come from a human donor with classical Hodgkin lymphoma.

The chain combines TRBV30 with TRBJ1-1; D is unclear. With 3 bases removed from V and 1 base from J, the gap between germline ends came to 6 bases. CDR3 size: 12 residues. The germline V gene encodes CDR1 GTSNPN and CDR2 SVGIG (reference sequence). The CDR3 is CAWRTRNTEAFF. In DNA form, the CDR3 reads TGTGCCTGGAGGACGAGGAACACTGAAGCTTTCTTT.

The chain has TRBV7-9 and TRBJ1-6, with 7 bases matching TRBD1. Trimming cost V 8 bases and J 5 bases; bases outside gene matches: 6. Per the germline V gene, CDR1 is SEHNR and CDR2 is FQNEAQ (reference sequence). This CDR3 comprises 14 residues. CDR3 loop: CASRPGTDNSPLHF. DNA of the CDR3: TGTGCCAGCCGACCAGGGACAGATAATTCACCCCTCCACTTT.

The chain uses TRBV7-9 and TRBJ1-1, with D perhaps matching TRBD1 (6 bases). In germline, CDR1 is SEHNR, CDR2 FQNEAQ (reference sequence). V gave up 3 bases and J gave up 4 bases, with 9 bases separating them. This CDR3 contains 13 residues. The CDR3 loop reads CASSFGQSTEAFF. The CDR3, as DNA: TGTGCCAGCAGCTTCGGACAGAGCACTGAAGCTTTCTTT.